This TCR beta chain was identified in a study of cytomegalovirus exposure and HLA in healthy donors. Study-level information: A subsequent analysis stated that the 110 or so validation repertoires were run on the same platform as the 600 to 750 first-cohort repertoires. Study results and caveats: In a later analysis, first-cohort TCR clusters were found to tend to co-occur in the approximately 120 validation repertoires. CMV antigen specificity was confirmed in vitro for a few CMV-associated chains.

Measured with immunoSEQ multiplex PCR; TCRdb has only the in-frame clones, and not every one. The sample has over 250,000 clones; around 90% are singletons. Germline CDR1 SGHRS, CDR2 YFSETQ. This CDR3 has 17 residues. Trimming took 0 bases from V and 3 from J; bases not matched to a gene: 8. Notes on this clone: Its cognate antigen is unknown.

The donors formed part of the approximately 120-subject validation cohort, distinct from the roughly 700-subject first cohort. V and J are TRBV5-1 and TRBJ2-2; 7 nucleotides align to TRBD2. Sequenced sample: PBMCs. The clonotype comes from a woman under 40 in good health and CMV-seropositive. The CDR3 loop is CASSLVSSGVDTGELFF. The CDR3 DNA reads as TGCGCCAGCAGCTTGGTGTCTAGCGGAGTTGACACCGGGGAGCTGTTTTTT.